A selection of T cell receptor beta chains follows, all from one sample in a study of T cell responses to AZD1222 COVID-19 vaccine. TCRdb keeps only in-frame clones here, not all; method: immunoSEQ multiplex PCR. The table lists about 140,000 clones, roughly 90% of them singletons. The sample consisted of peripheral blood, taken on day 0 of AZD1222 vaccination. These receptors all stem from an adult in good health. The CDR3 runs from the conserved cysteine through the conserved F or W. The D gene is left open where the match is weak. Size values are once, few and many counts, or a class for expanded clones, and some rows have none.

D gene	V gene	J gene	clone size	CDR3 protein	CDR3 DNA
-	TRBV18	TRBJ2-3	once	CASSGPTDTQYF	TGTGCCAGCTCAGGCCCCACAGATACGCAGTATTTT
-	TRBV28	TRBJ2-1	-	CASSRDGDEQFF	TGTGCCAGCAGTAGGGATGGCGATGAGCAGTTCTTC
TRBD1	TRBV4-2	TRBJ1-6	-	CASSQYARDRTNSPLHF	TGTGCCAGCAGCCAATACGCCAGGGACAGGACTAATTCACCCCTCCACTTT
-	TRBV5-1	TRBJ2-1	-	CASRVRTYNEQFF	TGCGCCAGCAGAGTCAGGACGTACAATGAGCAGTTCTTC
-	TRBV27	TRBJ1-1	-	CASSSPLRGNTEAFF	TGTGCCAGCAGTTCCCCCCTTAGGGGAAACACTGAAGCTTTCTTT
-	TRBV19	TRBJ2-3	once	CASSTPTSAKRGDTQYF	TGTGCCAGTAGTACCCCCACTAGCGCGAAGAGGGGGGATACGCAGTATTTT
TRBD1	TRBV6-5	TRBJ1-2	once	CASSFTRTGDNYGYTF	TGTGCCAGCAGTTTTACCCGGACAGGCGACAACTATGGCTACACCTTC
TRBD1	TRBV4-1	TRBJ1-1	-	CASSQANRGSEAFF	TGCGCCAGCAGCCAAGCTAACAGGGGATCTGAAGCTTTCTTT
TRBD1	TRBV7-2	TRBJ1-3	-	CASSSEGASGNTIYF	TGTGCCAGCAGCTCCGAGGGGGCCTCTGGAAACACCATATATTTT
-	TRBV18	TRBJ2-1	-	CASSPPGGSYNEQFF	TGTGCCAGCTCACCACCTGGGGGCTCCTACAATGAGCAGTTCTTC
-	TRBV7-2	TRBJ1-3	-	CASSLATGLAGNTIYF	TGTGCCAGCAGCTTAGCAACAGGGCTGGCTGGAAACACCATATATTTT
TRBD1	TRBV7-2	TRBJ2-1	-	CASSSGQGANEQFF	TGTGCCAGCAGCTCGGGACAGGGGGCCAATGAGCAGTTCTTC
-	TRBV29-1	TRBJ2-2	few	CSVEVGGANTGELFF	TGCAGCGTTGAAGTAGGGGGGGCGAACACCGGGGAGCTGTTTTTT
-	TRBV7-2	TRBJ2-7	-	CASSEWRADEQYF	TGTGCCAGCAGCGAATGGAGGGCCGACGAGCAGTACTTC
-	TRBV4-3	TRBJ1-2	once	CASSQVNSNYGYTF	TGCGCCAGCAGCCAAGTTAACAGCAACTATGGCTACACCTTC
TRBD1	TRBV28	TRBJ2-3	-	CASTPTGESADTQYF	TGTGCCAGCACCCCGACAGGGGAATCCGCAGATACGCAGTATTTT
-	TRBV5-1	TRBJ2-5	-	CASSLVGRSEETQYF	TGCGCCAGCAGCTTGGTAGGTCGGTCGGAGGAGACCCAGTACTTC
-	TRBV9	TRBJ2-7	-	CASSVAQGREQYF	TGTGCCAGCAGCGTAGCCCAAGGGAGGGAGCAGTACTTC
TRBD2	TRBV6-5	TRBJ2-2	-	CASSREGTGELFF	TGTGCCAGCAGTCGGGAGGGTACCGGGGAGCTGTTTTTT
TRBD1	TRBV5-1	TRBJ2-1	-	CASSWGQVDNEQFF	TGCGCCAGCAGCTGGGGACAGGTAGACAATGAGCAGTTCTTC
-	TRBV19	TRBJ1-1	-	CASSIDHGRVGTEAFF	TGTGCCAGTAGTATAGATCATGGCAGGGTAGGGACTGAAGCTTTCTTT
-	TRBV6-6	TRBJ1-6	-	CASTKKGQGRDSPLHF	TGTGCCAGCACCAAAAAGGGGCAGGGCCGGGATTCACCCCTCCACTTT
-	TRBV6-4	TRBJ1-5	-	CASSSLNSNQPQHF	TGTGCCAGCAGTTCTCTTAATAGCAATCAGCCCCAGCATTTT
TRBD1	TRBV19	TRBJ1-4	few	CASSIDRGGRRLFF	TGTGCCAGTAGTATAGATCGAGGGGGCAGACGACTGTTTTTT
TRBD2	TRBV4-1	TRBJ2-6	once	CASRLLAGAAGANVLTF	TGCGCCAGCAGGTTACTAGCGGGAGCGGCTGGGGCCAACGTCCTGACTTTC
TRBD2	TRBV20-1	TRBJ2-1	-	CSASPLAGALNEQFF	TGCAGTGCTAGTCCTCTAGCGGGAGCGCTTAATGAGCAGTTCTTC
-	TRBV12-3/TRBV12-4	TRBJ1-1	few	CASSLTGYTEAFF	TGTGCCAGCAGTTTAACAGGCTACACTGAAGCTTTCTTT
-	TRBV4-3	TRBJ2-5	-	CASSQDASAEQETQYF	TGCGCCAGCAGCCAAGACGCTAGCGCAGAACAAGAGACCCAGTACTTC
TRBD2	TRBV7-8	TRBJ2-3	few	CASSLTSGGIFTDTQYF	TGTGCCAGCAGCTTAACTAGCGGGGGGATATTCACAGATACGCAGTATTTT
TRBD1	TRBV7-9	TRBJ2-2	-	CASSLKGQVFTGELFF	TGTGCCAGCAGCTTAAAAGGACAGGTTTTTACCGGGGAGCTGTTTTTT
-	TRBV9	TRBJ2-5	once	CASSLRPNIETQYF	TGTGCCAGCAGCCTCCGACCTAACATAGAGACCCAGTACTTC
-	TRBV5-5	TRBJ1-1	-	CASSLAGGSTEAFF	TGTGCCAGCAGCTTGGCCGGGGGAAGCACTGAAGCTTTCTTT
-	TRBV6-6	TRBJ1-1	-	CASSYRPSITEAFF	TGTGCCAGCAGTTACCGTCCCTCGATCACTGAAGCTTTCTTT
-	TRBV28	TRBJ1-5	-	CASSRGSNQPQHF	TGTGCCAGCAGTCGGGGGAGCAATCAGCCCCAGCATTTT
TRBD2	TRBV4-3	TRBJ2-2	-	CASSQGASGLGELFF	TGCGCCAGCAGCCAAGGGGCTAGCGGACTCGGGGAGCTGTTTTTT
-	TRBV19	TRBJ1-6	-	CASRRGNGSPLHF	TGTGCCAGTAGACGAGGAAACGGTTCACCCCTCCACTTT
-	TRBV6-5	TRBJ1-2	-	CASSYSQGRNGYTF	TGTGCCAGCAGTTACTCGCAGGGACGGAATGGCTACACCTTC
-	TRBV9	TRBJ1-1	-	CASSVAKSTEAFF	TGTGCCAGCAGCGTAGCGAAGTCCACTGAAGCTTTCTTT
TRBD2	TRBV7-9	TRBJ2-5	-	CASSLAFGGSGETQYF	TGTGCCAGCAGCTTAGCTTTCGGGGGGTCAGGAGAGACCCAGTACTTC
TRBD1	TRBV6-1	TRBJ1-2	-	CASSEKGTGGVYGYTF	TGTGCCAGCAGTGAAAAAGGGACAGGGGGCGTCTATGGCTACACCTTC
-	TRBV5-1	TRBJ1-3	-	CASSLAATGNTIYF	TGCGCCAGCAGCTTGGCGGCGACTGGAAACACCATATATTTT
TRBD2	TRBV5-4	TRBJ2-2	-	CASSLVAGGLTGELFF	TGTGCCAGCAGCTTGGTAGCGGGGGGGCTTACCGGGGAGCTGTTTTTT
-	TRBV19	TRBJ1-3	-	CASSIGTIPGNTIYF	TGTGCCAGTAGTATCGGCACTATTCCCGGAAACACCATATATTTT